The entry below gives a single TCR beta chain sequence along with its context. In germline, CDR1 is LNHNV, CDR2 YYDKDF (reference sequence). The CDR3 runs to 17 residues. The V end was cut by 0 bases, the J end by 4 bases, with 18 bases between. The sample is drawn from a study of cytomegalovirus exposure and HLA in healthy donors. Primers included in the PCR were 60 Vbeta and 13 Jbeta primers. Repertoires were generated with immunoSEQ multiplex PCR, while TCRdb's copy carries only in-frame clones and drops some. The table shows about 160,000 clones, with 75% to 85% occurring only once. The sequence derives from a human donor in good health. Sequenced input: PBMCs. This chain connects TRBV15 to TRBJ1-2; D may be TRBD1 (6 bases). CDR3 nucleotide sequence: TGTGCCACCAGCAGAGATGGGGGACACCGCGACTTCTATGGCTACACCTTC. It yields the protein CATSRDGGHRDFYGYTF. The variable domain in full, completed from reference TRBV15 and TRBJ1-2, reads DAMVIQNPRYQVTQFGKPVTLSCSQTLNHNVMYWYQQKSSQAPKLLFHYYDKDFNNEADTPDNFQSRRPNTSFCFLDIRSPGLGDTAMYLCATSRDGGHRDFYGYTFGSGTRLTVV.